This T cell receptor beta chain was identified during a study of somatic mutations in cytotoxic T cells in rheumatoid arthritis. On the study more broadly: There were some V beta antibody-stained T-cell populations flow-sorted at nearly 100% purity, and these included V beta1+ cells sequenced for TCRB.

Using immunoSEQ multiplex PCR, the repertoire was profiled, and TCRdb retains in-frame clones only, with some absent. The repertoire includes approximately 33,000 clones, approximately 80% of them detected once, and more than 2.5% sits in the top ten. In germline, CDR1 is MNHEY, CDR2 SMNVEV (reference sequence). The germline V and J ends were trimmed by 5 bases and 6 bases, with 13 bases remaining between them. The CDR3 extends over 14 amino acids. Sequenced: CD8+ T cells sorted from blood. The sequence was collected from a man aged 40-50 years in good health. The rearrangement uses TRBV27 and TRBJ2-2; D unclear. Here the CDR3 reads CASSVGGKPGELFF. The CDR3, as DNA: TGTGCCAGCAGTGTCGGTGGAAAGCCCGGGGAGCTGTTTTTT.